This T cell receptor beta chain appears in the sequencing data of a study of CD8 T cells in ankylosing spondylitis. Quantitative 5'-RACE was performed with molecular barcodes, and it yielded the TCR beta libraries. A single record per CDR3 protein comes from TCRdb applying MiXCR to the 5' RACE reads. The sample holds roughly 120,000 distinct CDR3 sequences, roughly 13% seen once. With 4 bases clipped from V and 5 bases from J, the junction kept 7 bases outside the gene matches. The V gene's germline CDR1 is SGHRS and CDR2 YFSETQ. The CDR3 length is 14 residues. Study-level results: Prior literature has documented some motif variants in synovial fluid and blood from reactive arthritis. Characteristic of ankylosing spondylitis blood, it appeared, was a TCR beta motif comprising roughly eight highly homologous variants. Matched synovial fluid from ankylosing spondylitis patients was reported to be enriched for disease-linked clones.

This clonotype was seen only a few times. Its antigen is not known. The receptor was isolated from a female donor with ankylosing spondylitis or in good health (not recorded which). Sequencing input: blood, either unsorted or a sorted T cell fraction (not recorded which). The J gene is TRBJ2-5, the V gene TRBV5-1; TRBD1 agrees at 8 bases. The CDR3 spells CASSLGQGRETQYF. The DNA for the CDR3 is TGCGCCAGCAGCCTCGGACAGGGACGGGAGACCCAGTACTTC.